The TCR beta chain under discussion was sequenced for a study of blood T cell repertoires in COVID-19. Generated by immunoSEQ multiplex PCR, the TCRdb table keeps only in-frame clones and is missing some. The sample lists about 180,000 clones, approximately 85% seen once, with 3% to 4% in the top ten. CDR3 length: 16 residues. V lost 6 bases, J lost 9 bases, and 24 bases lay in between. From germline, CDR1 is KGHSH and CDR2 LQKENI. The sequence derives from a man aged 55 to 69 with acute or convalescent COVID-19. The specimen was peripheral blood. The chain uses TRBV18 and TRBJ2-1; a weak D match, TRBD2 (6 bases). The CDR3 is CASSSSPAGVGGEQFF. The CDR3 coding sequence is TGTGCCAGCTCTTCCTCGCCGGCGGGTGTGGGGGGTGAGCAGTTCTTC. Full variable domain (rest looked up from reference TRBV18 and TRBJ2-1): NAGVMQNPRHLVRRRGQEARLRCSPMKGHSHVYWYRQLPEEGLKFMVYLQKENIIDESGMPKERFSAEFPKEGPSILRIQQVVRGDSAAYFCASSSSPAGVGGEQFFGPGTRLTVL.